What follows describes a single TCR beta chain. In this sample, this clonotype turned up a few times. This receptor's antigen is unknown. There are no base qualities to consult, and no much larger clone falls within one base. This entry is derived from a study of T cell repertoires in cytomegalovirus infection (dated by TCRdb to between 2018 and 2020). Context from the whole study: The peptide stimulations were aimed at well-studied HLA-B-restricted epitopes as well as recently identified HLA-C-restricted CMV epitopes, whose presentation resists viral immunomodulation. The HLA type of each donor mattered for the analysis, because public TCR beta signatures pointed to carriage of CMV infection along with the matching HLA type. The investigation overall reported the following: The ex vivo response was dominated by HLA-C-restricted CMV-specific TCR beta clonotypes, which also provided the single most frequent clonotype in two of eight donors. Carriers of CMV infection plus the relevant HLA type were discriminated by the cumulative frequency of public TCR beta family members in the study cohort and in an independent roughly 340-donor cohort.

The treatment or condition label, as the study defines it: in vitro stimulation with specific CMV peptide epitopes to enrich CMV-specific T cells. The data were produced on an Illumina HiSeq 1500. Clones were called with MiXCR by TCRdb after fastp trimmed the public reads at Q25, and only in-frame beta chains were retained. Each record represents a unique CDR3 protein, reported with the most common genes and DNA among its rows. The sample yields about 920,000 distinct CDR3 sequences; less than 35% were counted once. The top ten clones comprise over 12% of the sample. This TCR was recovered from a human donor in good health (CMV status not recorded). Some clones in this sample may be carry-over from other donors' samples. The material was cultured CD8+ T cells from PBMCs, obtained from culture after CMV antigen stimulation.

This receptor carries the CDR3 CASSYGTGSTGELFF. In nucleotides, the sequence is TGTGCCAGCAGTTACGGGACAGGGTCCACCGGGGAGCTGTTTTTT. The chain joins TRBV6-6 to TRBJ2-2; 9 bases in the junction line up with TRBD1. The CDR3 has 15 amino acids, counting the end cysteine and phenylalanine. Solely the CDR3 DNA is kept, with 45 bases framed from the first base. CDR1 and CDR2, looked up from the germline V gene (reference sequence), are MNHNY and SVGAGI. Ends trimmed: V by 2 bases, J by 4 bases; bases unmatched to a gene: 2.